A selection of T cell receptor beta chains follows, all from one sample in a study of beta chain features in type 1 diabetes. Libraries were prepared by immunoSEQ multiplex PCR; TCRdb keeps only in-frame clonotypes and omits some of them. The sample includes hundreds of thousands of clones, about 16% of them seen just once. Sequencing was carried out using naive CD4+ T cells from blood. These receptors came from a man between 18 and 29 years old in good health. Each CDR3 is given with its conserved first and last residue.

v_call	cdr3_length	j_call	cdr3_aa
TRBV7-9	15	TRBJ2-7	CASSDGQGIFYEQYF
TRBV10-3	14	TRBJ1-1	CAINTGKLNTEAFF
TRBV28	12	TRBJ1-2	CASRPAIYGYTF
TRBV18	15	TRBJ2-1	CASSPPNPKGGEQFF
TRBV18	13	TRBJ1-1	CASPQQSSTEAFF
TRBV7-9	14	TRBJ1-4	CASSFQQTNEKLFF
TRBV19	15	TRBJ2-1	CASSLSVSSYNEQFF
TRBV6-4	11	TRBJ2-7	CASRVANEQYF
TRBV6-5	15	TRBJ2-7	CASSYLAGGQYEQYF
TRBV9	14	TRBJ2-3	CASSDQRPTDTQYF
TRBV29-1	12	TRBJ1-2	CSVLDRVDGYTF
TRBV9	13	TRBJ2-3	CASSPRTFGTQYF
TRBV5-1	12	TRBJ1-1	CASSLEGYEAFF
TRBV7-2	13	TRBJ2-1	CASSSWEPDRQFF
TRBV25-1	14	TRBJ2-5	CASSAQATGETQYF
TRBV19	15	TRBJ2-7	CASREAGTQRYEQYF
TRBV27	14	TRBJ2-3	CASSLMIRTDTQYF
TRBV7-2	15	TRBJ1-6	CASSLQGGENSPLHF
TRBV4-1	15	TRBJ1-2	CASSQPTGTVYGYTF
TRBV25-1	15	TRBJ2-5	CASSEAPGPQETQYF
TRBV18	16	TRBJ2-6	CASSPQGASGANVLTF
TRBV10-3	16	TRBJ1-4	CAISEAGHATNEKLFF
TRBV5-1	13	TRBJ1-1	CASSSQGDTEAFF